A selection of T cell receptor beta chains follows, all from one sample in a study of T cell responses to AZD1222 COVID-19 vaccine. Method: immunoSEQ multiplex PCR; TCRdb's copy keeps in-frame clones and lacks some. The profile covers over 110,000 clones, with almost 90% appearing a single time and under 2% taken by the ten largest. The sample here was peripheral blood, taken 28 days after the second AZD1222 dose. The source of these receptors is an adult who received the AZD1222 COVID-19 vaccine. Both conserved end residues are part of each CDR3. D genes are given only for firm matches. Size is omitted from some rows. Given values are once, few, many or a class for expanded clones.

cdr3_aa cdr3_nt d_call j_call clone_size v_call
CASSSTTYSGNTIYF TGTGCCAGCAGTTCCACAACATACTCTGGAAACACCATATATTTT - TRBJ1-3 - TRBV6-5
CASSRSSYGYTF TGTGCCAGCAGTCGTTCCTCCTATGGCTACACCTTC - TRBJ1-2 - TRBV14
CASSVERYQETQYF TGTGCCAGCTCCGTCGAACGGTACCAAGAGACCCAGTACTTC - TRBJ2-5 - TRBV18
CASTQGRQPQHF TGTGCCAGCACCCAGGGTCGCCAGCCCCAGCATTTT - TRBJ1-5 - TRBV28
CASSQGTGGTTEAFF TGTGCCAGCAGCCAAGGGACAGGGGGGACCACTGAAGCTTTCTTT TRBD1 TRBJ1-1 - TRBV3-1/TRBV3-2
CASSLGQWNTDTQYF TGTGCCAGCAGTCTGGGACAGTGGAACACAGATACGCAGTATTTT TRBD1 TRBJ2-3 - TRBV5-5
CASSVEQGDNEQFF TGTGCCAGCAGCGTAGAACAGGGGGACAATGAGCAGTTCTTC TRBD1 TRBJ2-1 few TRBV9
CASSPQGQGLGEKLFF TGTGCCAGCTCACCACAAGGACAGGGGTTGGGTGAAAAACTGTTTTTT TRBD1 TRBJ1-4 - TRBV18
CASSQEGLAAYNEQFF TGCGCCAGCAGCCAAGAGGGACTAGCGGCCTACAATGAGCAGTTCTTC TRBD2 TRBJ2-1 - TRBV4-1
CAISGRLAGSYEQYF TGTGCCATCAGTGGGCGACTAGCGGGAAGCTACGAGCAGTACTTC TRBD2 TRBJ2-7 - TRBV10-3
CASSPGWAAQETQYF TGCGCCAGCAGCCCTGGCTGGGCGGCTCAAGAGACCCAGTACTTC - TRBJ2-5 - TRBV5-1
CASSKTGGPVLNQPQHF TGTGCCAGCAGCAAAACAGGGGGCCCCGTCCTGAATCAGCCCCAGCATTTT TRBD1 TRBJ1-5 - TRBV28
CATSRDLGLAFF TGTGCCACCAGCAGAGATCTAGGGTTAGCTTTCTTT - TRBJ1-1 - TRBV15
CASSQEGSGRASYNEQFF TGTGCCAGCAGCCAGGAAGGGAGCGGGAGGGCCTCCTACAATGAGCAGTTCTTC TRBD2 TRBJ2-1 - TRBV14
CASHPGTTGNTIYF TGTGCCAGCCACCCCGGGACAACTGGAAACACCATATATTTT - TRBJ1-3 - TRBV19
CAISESIPLPTGNTIYF TGTGCCATCAGTGAGTCGATCCCACTGCCCACTGGAAACACCATATATTTT - TRBJ1-3 once TRBV10-3
CASSADRPPTGELFF TGTGCCAGCAGCGCGGACAGGCCTCCCACCGGGGAGCTGTTTTTT TRBD1 TRBJ2-2 - TRBV7-2
CASSFGQTSYNEQFF TGTGCCAGCAGCTTCGGGCAGACCTCCTACAATGAGCAGTTCTTC - TRBJ2-1 - TRBV11-2
CASSVGRGGYTF TGTGCCAGCAGCGTAGGGAGGGGCGGCTACACCTTC - TRBJ1-2 - TRBV9
CASRDTGGYEQYF TGTGCCAGCAGAGATACAGGGGGCTACGAGCAGTACTTC TRBD1 TRBJ2-7 - TRBV25-1
CASTGGPSQPQHF TGTGCCAGCACGGGGGGTCCAAGTCAGCCCCAGCATTTT - TRBJ1-5 - TRBV7-8
CASSFGQGVSQPQHF TGTGCCAGCAGCTTCGGACAGGGGGTTAGCCAGCCCCAGCATTTT TRBD1 TRBJ1-5 - TRBV7-8
CATSDLPKNRDRGNQPQHF TGTGCCACCAGTGATTTACCCAAAAACAGGGATAGAGGCAATCAGCCCCAGCATTTT - TRBJ1-5 - TRBV24-1
CASSRTAFSGNTIYF TGCGCCAGCAGCCGGACAGCCTTCTCTGGAAACACCATATATTTT - TRBJ1-3 - TRBV5-1
CSAGRYYEQYF TGCAGTGCTGGGAGGTACTACGAGCAGTACTTC - TRBJ2-7 - TRBV20-1
CASSEGQGNGYTF TGTGCCAGCTCAGAGGGGCAGGGGAATGGCTACACCTTC - TRBJ1-2 - TRBV18
CASSNRDPQANEKLFF TGTGCCAGCAGCAACAGGGACCCCCAGGCAAATGAAAAACTGTTTTTT - TRBJ1-4 once TRBV21-1
CAWSPKRASGNTIYF TGTGCCTGGAGTCCCAAAAGAGCTTCTGGAAACACCATATATTTT - TRBJ1-3 once TRBV30
CASSFRGYNEQFF TGTGCCAGCAGTTTCAGAGGTTACAATGAGCAGTTCTTC - TRBJ2-1 - TRBV12-3/TRBV12-4
CASSFRTGVDTQYF TGTGCCAGCAGCTTTCGGACAGGGGTAGATACGCAGTATTTT TRBD1 TRBJ2-3 - TRBV7-8